The subject of this entry is one T cell receptor beta chain. This specimen belongs to a study of blood T cell repertoires in COVID-19. Method: immunoSEQ multiplex PCR; TCRdb's copy keeps in-frame clones and lacks some. Of around 80,000 clones in the sample, about 80% were seen once. The CDR3 sequence is 15 residues long. Germline CDR1 is MGHRA and CDR2 is YSYEKL. J was trimmed by 4 bases and V by 0 bases; bases with no gene match: 4. V usage is TRBV4-1 and J usage is TRBJ1-2; 8 positions match TRBD1. The TCR sequence derives from a man between 45 and 60 years old with active or convalescent COVID-19. Sequenced material: peripheral blood. The CDR3 DNA reads TGCGCCAGCAGCCAAGATGCAGGGGGCGGCTATGGCTACACCTTC. It is translated as CASSQDAGGGYGYTF.